This TCR beta chain was captured by sequencing in a study of OX40 agonist ivuxolimab in advanced cancers. Study-wide context: An agonistic human IgG2 monoclonal antibody against OX40 (CD134) was given. Among those treated, three patients had partial responses, one with hepatocellular carcinoma and two with cutaneous melanoma. Points from the study as a whole: Within 6 weeks, CD4+ and CD8+ blood T cells expanded clonally at 0.1 to 3.0 mg/kg.

The repertoire was sequenced with immunoSEQ multiplex PCR; TCRdb's copy has only in-frame clones and lacks some. The sample consists of 60,000 to 75,000 clones, roughly 80% of them appearing once. In regard to this clone: Its antigen is currently unknown.

The germline gives CDR1 SEHNR, CDR2 FQNEAQ (reference sequence). V shed 4 bases and J shed 6 bases, with 15 bases lying between them. This CDR3 contains 15 residues. The receptor was isolated from an adult with an advanced solid tumor such as melanoma, head and neck, liver or kidney cancer. The rearrangement uses TRBV7-9 and TRBJ2-2; D is ambiguous. The source was CD4+ or CD8+ T cells sorted from blood, collected in a trial of the OX40 agonist ivuxolimab. CDR3 sequence (DNA): TGTGCCAGCAGCTCGTACCGTGCCCGGGCCGGGGAGCTGTTTTTT. Its protein is CASSSYRARAGELFF. Combining the CDR3 with reference TRBV7-9 and TRBJ2-2 gives the whole variable domain DTGVSQNPRHKITKRGQNVTFRCDPISEHNRLYWYRQTLGQGPEFLTYFQNEAQLEKSRLLSDRFSAERPKGSFSTLEIQRTEQGDSAMYLCASSSYRARAGELFFGEGSRLTVL.